This T cell receptor (beta chain) was documented in a study of cytomegalovirus exposure and HLA in healthy donors. Overall study findings and caveats: An analysis done earlier found most TCR beta V segments productive about 87% or about 30% of the time.

The PCR made use of 60 Vbeta and 13 Jbeta primers. The table came from immunoSEQ multiplex PCR; TCRdb's copy has only in-frame clones and leaves some out. The sample includes about 130,000 clones, roughly 63% of them seen just once. The CDR3 length is 14 residues. Germline lookup yields CDR1 MNHNY and CDR2 SVGAGI (reference sequence). The V and J ends lost 4 bases and 1 base, in that order; junction bases with no gene match: 3. As regards this clone: What it recognizes is unknown.

The TCR comes from a young man in good health and CMV-seropositive. The J gene is TRBJ2-7, the V gene TRBV6-6; 8 nucleotides align to TRBD2. Sequencing was carried out using PBMCs. The CDR3 protein is CASSSSGSSYEQYF. For the CDR3, the DNA is TGTGCCAGCAGTTCCAGCGGGAGTTCCTACGAGCAGTACTTC.